The entry below gives a single T cell receptor (beta chain) sequence along with its context. What it binds is unknown. The authors distributed each subset's genomic DNA evenly over several immunoSEQ plates. TCRdb keeps only in-frame clones here, not all; method: immunoSEQ multiplex PCR. The sample has millions of clones, over 90% seen once; the top ten hold 0.3% to 0.4%. This entry belongs to a study of shared clonotypes between healthy human individuals. Study-level information: In total, the donors were two women and a few men aged 18 to 49. Findings of the study overall: Incompleteness in sorted-subset sequencing, despite large depth, was shown by rarefaction. A handful of donors showed sharing of 4.5% to 6% of naive CD4 clonotypes.

Germline V gives CDR1 ENHRY, CDR2 SYGVKD. V shed 3 bases, J shed 1 base, and the junction held 5 bases outside the gene matches. CDR3 length equals 15 residues. The sequence came from a man younger than 35 in good health. Some clones in this sample may be carry-over from other donors' samples. Sequenced material: naive CD4+ T cells from PBMCs. The subset was: CD45RA+ positively selected. The chain links TRBV10-3 to TRBJ1-2; TRBD1 aligns across 7 bases. The CDR3 DNA sequence: TGTGCCATCAGTGATGACAGGGTGGGTAACTATGGCTACACCTTC. Its translation is CAISDDRVGNYGYTF.